One sample yielded the 10 T cell receptor beta chains listed below, sequenced in a study of patients and donors after allogeneic stem cell transplantation. TCRdb independently ran MiXCR on the RT-PCR reads; one entry per CDR3 protein. In the table there are about a million distinct CDR3 sequences, roughly 18% of which are singletons. Material: blood, either unsorted or a sorted T cell fraction (not recorded which). These receptors were collected from a human donor who was either an allogeneic HSCT recipient or a stem cell or donor lymphocyte infusion donor (not recorded which). It is not recorded whose cells these are; they may come from a transplant donor.

The chain couples TRBV5-1 to TRBJ2-2, with 9 bases that match TRBD1. This CDR3 has 16 amino acids. In germline, CDR1 is SGHRS, CDR2 YFSETQ. V dropped 0 bases and J dropped 6; count of bases not matched to a gene: 6. The DNA for the CDR3 is TGCGCCAGCAGCTTGGAGGGACAGGGAATATCCGGGGAGCTGTTTTTT. Translation: CASSLEGQGISGELFF.

This sequence joins TRBV7-2 and TRBJ2-7; the match to TRBD1 covers 8 bases. This CDR3 has 15 residues. V lost 5 bases and J lost 4; bases outside the gene matches: 10. CDR1 is SGHTA and CDR2 is FQGNSA in the germline V gene. Written as DNA, the CDR3 is TGTGCCAGCAGCCCCCGGGACAGGCCCCCTTACGAGCAGTACTTC. Its translation: CASSPRDRPPYEQYF.

The chain combines TRBV11-2 with TRBJ1-3; 8 positions match TRBD1. The germline V gene encodes CDR1 SGHAT and CDR2 FQNNGV. The CDR3 is 15 amino acids. The V and J ends lost 4 bases and 4 bases, in that order; junction bases with no gene match: 6. The CDR3 nucleotides read TGTGCCAGCAGCTCCGGAAGACAGGGGGGAAACACCATATATTTT. Translating gives CASSSGRQGGNTIYF.

This clonotype was picked up a small number of times. J is TRBJ2-7 and V is TRBV29-1; D gene ambiguous. Trimming removed 4 bases from V and 2 bases from J, with 6 bases in between. The CDR3 runs to 11 residues. The V gene's germline CDR1 is SQVTM and CDR2 ANQGSEA. CDR3 DNA: TGCAGCGTTGGGGCAACCTACGAGCAGTACTTC. Its translation: CSVGATYEQYF.

This clonotype was counted only a few times. The genes are TRBV5-1 and TRBJ2-1; 8 bases are shared with TRBD2. V gave up 4 bases and J gave up 9 bases; unmatched junction bases: 12. Germline lookup yields CDR1 SGHRS and CDR2 YFSETQ. The CDR3 runs to 15 residues. In DNA, the CDR3 is TGCGCCAGCAGCCTGGCGGGGACTAGGGTATTTGAGCAGTTCTTC. Amino acid sequence: CASSLAGTRVFEQFF.

The V and J genes are TRBV5-6 and TRBJ2-7; no firm D call. Trimming removed 8 bases at V and 2 bases at J, with 17 bases between. Germline V gene lookup returns CDR1 SGHDT and CDR2 YYEEEE. The CDR3 contains 14 residues. CDR3 in amino acids: CASLTGKQPYEQYF. CDR3 DNA sequence: TGTGCCAGTCTAACCGGTAAACAACCCTACGAGCAGTACTTC. The full variable domain, in which reference TRBV5-6 and TRBJ2-7 provide the parts outside the CDR3, is DAGVTQSPTHLIKTRGQQVTLRCSPKSGHDTVSWYQQALGQGPQFIFQYYEEEERQRGNFPDRFSGHQFPNYSSELNVNALLLGDSALYLCASLTGKQPYEQYFGPGTRLTVT.

The J gene is TRBJ1-4, the V gene TRBV20-1; tentative D call: TRBD1 (5 bases). Germline V gene data show CDR1 as DFQATT and CDR2 as SNEGSKA (reference sequence). Trimming took off 5 bases at V and 5 bases at J, with 24 bases between the two ends. The CDR3 sequence is 17 residues long. The DNA for the CDR3 is TGCAGTGCTCCGACAAGGGGCGGTCGAGGATCGAATGAAAAACTGTTTTTT. It yields the protein CSAPTRGGRGSNEKLFF.

This rearrangement joins TRBV6-1 to TRBJ1-2, with 7 bases fitting TRBD1. The CDR3 is 16 amino acids. The germline gives CDR1 MNHNS, CDR2 SASEGT. The trim removed 5 bases at V and 0 bases at J, leaving 9 bases unmatched. CDR3 loop: CASSRGQLQANYGYTF. CDR3 DNA sequence: TGTGCCAGCAGTAGGGGACAGCTCCAAGCTAACTATGGCTACACCTTC.

The V and J genes are TRBV25-1 and TRBJ2-5; D remains unclear. V lost 4 bases and J 0 bases, leaving 6 bases between the germline ends. CDR1 is MGHDK, CDR2 SYGVNS, per germline. The CDR3 consists of 13 residues. The CDR3 loop reads CASSVRNQETQYF. In DNA form, the CDR3 reads TGTGCCAGCAGTGTACGGAACCAAGAGACCCAGTACTTC.

This chain joins TRBV9 and TRBJ2-3; D might be TRBD2 (5 bases). This CDR3 is built from 14 residues. Germline loops: CDR1 SGDLS, CDR2 YYNGEE. Between the trimmed V and J ends, which lost 0 bases and 3 bases, there was a span of 8 bases. The CDR3: CASSVDLATDTQYF. The CDR3 DNA sequence: TGTGCCAGCAGCGTAGATCTAGCAACAGATACGCAGTATTTT.